A single sample is the source of the 12 T cell receptor beta chains below, sequenced in a study of shared clonotypes between healthy human individuals. Naive-designated CD8 cells lacked CD45RO, were positively enriched for CCR7, and omitted terminally differentiated effector memory CD45RA+ cells. Some clones are missing from TCRdb's copy, which holds only in-frame ones; the method was immunoSEQ multiplex PCR. The sample holds hundreds of thousands of clones, more than 85% seen once. Sequences were obtained from naive CD8+ T cells sorted from blood. The source is a man aged 30-40 years in good health.

This clone occurred once. V gene TRBV18 combines with J gene TRBJ2-1, with 11 positions matching TRBD2. The germline gives CDR1 KGHSH, CDR2 LQKENI. The junction had 13 bases not matched to a gene; V was cut back by 3 bases and J by 9 bases. The CDR3 has 17 residues. CDR3 nucleotides: TGTGCCAGCTCACCGGGTATAGCGGGAGGGAAAAGCGGTGAGCAGTTCTTC. Protein sequence: CASSPGIAGGKSGEQFF.

V usage is TRBV13 and J usage is TRBJ2-3; 9 bases are a match to TRBD2. The V gene end was trimmed by 3 bases and the J gene end by 3 bases; junction bases not matched to a gene: 4. CDR1 PRHDT and CDR2 FYEKMQ come from the germline V gene (reference sequence). The CDR3 runs to 15 residues. CDR3 in DNA: TGTGCCAGCAGCTTCGTCGCGGGAGGGACAGATACGCAGTATTTT. This gives the protein CASSFVAGGTDTQYF.

The chain has TRBV2 and TRBJ1-4; TRBD1 might be the D (6 bases). CDR1 and CDR2 from the germline V gene are SNHLY and FYNNEI. V lost 6 bases and J 4 bases, leaving 15 bases between the germline ends. The CDR3 has 15 residues. In DNA, the CDR3 is TGTGCCAGCAGCGACTCAGGACAGAATAATGAAAAACTGTTTTTT. Translating it yields CASSDSGQNNEKLFF.

The chain is built from TRBV27 and TRBJ2-1; D gene unclear. CDR3 length: 13 amino acids. In germline, CDR1 is MNHEY, CDR2 SMNVEV (reference sequence). The V end was cut by 5 bases, the J end by 10 bases, with 15 bases between. CDR3 protein: CASSVSVGWEQFF. The CDR3 DNA reads TGTGCCAGCAGTGTCTCGGTTGGGTGGGAGCAGTTCTTC.

J is TRBJ2-3 and V is TRBV30; D is undetermined. The CDR3 spans 15 residues. The V end lost 0 bases, the J end lost 3 bases, and 13 bases lay between the germline ends. Germline assignment: CDR1 GTSNPN and CDR2 SVGIG (reference sequence). The CDR3 loop is CAWSVLGRMTDTQYF. CDR3 in DNA: TGTGCCTGGAGTGTACTTGGGCGTATGACAGATACGCAGTATTTT.

The CDR3 loop reads CASSDSTYNEQFF. The CDR3 DNA reads as TGTGCCAGCAGCGACAGTACCTACAATGAGCAGTTCTTC. The chain couples TRBV5-6 to TRBJ2-1, with a possible D match to TRBD1 (5 bases). V was trimmed by 4 bases and J by 2 bases, leaving 7 bases between them. Germline lookup yields CDR1 SGHDT and CDR2 YYEEEE. The length of the CDR3 is 13 residues.

This chain connects TRBV7-6 to TRBJ2-1; no definite D call. With 1 base removed from V and 6 bases from J, the gap between germline ends came to 7 bases. In germline, CDR1 is SGHVS, CDR2 FNYEAQ. The CDR3 is 13 amino acids. The CDR3 coding sequence is TGTGCCAGCAGCTTAGGCAGCCCCAATGAGCAGTTCTTC. Translation: CASSLGSPNEQFF.

V gene TRBV7-6 combines with J gene TRBJ2-7; D may match TRBD1 or TRBD2 (5 bases each). Germline-derived CDR1 and CDR2 are SGHVS and FNYEAQ. This CDR3 comprises 15 residues. The V gene lost 3 bases and the J gene lost 6 bases, with 18 bases spanning the gap. The CDR3 protein is CASSFPESGRGEQYF. CDR3 DNA: TGTGCCAGCAGCTTCCCCGAATCGGGACGTGGCGAGCAGTACTTC. Full variable domain (missing parts from reference TRBV7-6 and TRBJ2-7): GAGVSQSPRYKVTKRGQDVALRCDPISGHVSLYWYRQALGQGPEFLTYFNYEAQQDKSGLPNDRFSAERPEGSISTLTIQRTEQRDSAMYRCASSFPESGRGEQYFGPGTRLTVT.

This chain joins TRBV27 and TRBJ1-1; tentatively, D is TRBD1 (5 bases). The CDR3 is 15 residues long. Trimming pared 7 bases from V and 1 base from J, leaving 16 bases between. Germline V gives CDR1 MNHEY, CDR2 SMNVEV (reference sequence). The chain's CDR3 is CASNSYYQGNTEAFF. In nucleotides, the CDR3 is TGTGCCAGCAATTCCTATTACCAGGGGAACACTGAAGCTTTCTTT.

The J gene is TRBJ2-2, the V gene TRBV11-2, with TRBD1 as a possible D gene (5 bases). The CDR3 sequence is 16 residues long. The germline V gene has CDR1 SGHAT and CDR2 FQNNGV. Deletions cut 5 bases from V and 0 bases from J, with 13 bases between. For the CDR3, the DNA is TGTGCCAGCAGCCTTACGAGACAGACGAACACCGGGGAGCTGTTTTTT. It yields the protein CASSLTRQTNTGELFF.

The chain links TRBV19 to TRBJ2-7; 8 nucleotides match TRBD1. The CDR3 runs to 15 residues. The germline gives CDR1 LNHDA, CDR2 SQIVND (reference sequence). Losses at the gene ends were 2 bases for V and 3 bases for J; bases not matched to a gene: 6. The CDR3 is CASSIYRGNHYEQYF. The CDR3 DNA reads TGTGCCAGTAGTATATACAGGGGGAACCACTACGAGCAGTACTTC.

The V call is TRBV27, the J call TRBJ2-2; 11 positions agree with TRBD2. V shed 4 bases and J 3 bases; nucleotides not matched to a gene: 7. From germline, CDR1 is MNHEY and CDR2 SMNVEV (reference sequence). CDR3 size: 17 residues. The CDR3 spells CASSYQLAGEDTGELFF. In nucleotides, the CDR3 is TGTGCCAGCAGTTACCAACTAGCGGGAGAGGACACCGGGGAGCTGTTTTTT.